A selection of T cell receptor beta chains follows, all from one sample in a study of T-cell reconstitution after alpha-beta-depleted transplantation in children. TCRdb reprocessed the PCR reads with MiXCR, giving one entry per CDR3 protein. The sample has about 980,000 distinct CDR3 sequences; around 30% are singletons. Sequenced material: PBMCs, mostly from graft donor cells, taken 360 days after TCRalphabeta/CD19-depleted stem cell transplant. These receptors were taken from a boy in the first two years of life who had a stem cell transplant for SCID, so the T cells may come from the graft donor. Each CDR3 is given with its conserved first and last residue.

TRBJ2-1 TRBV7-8 CASSLAAWDGEQFF
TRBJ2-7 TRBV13 CASSYRDREDEQYF
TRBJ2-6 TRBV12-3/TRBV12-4 CASSTTGISGANVLTF
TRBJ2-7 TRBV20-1 CSALRGPRDEQYF
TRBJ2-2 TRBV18 CASSRDQTNTGELFF
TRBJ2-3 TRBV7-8 CASSLVGSGSTDTQYF
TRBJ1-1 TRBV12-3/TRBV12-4 CASSLDRAGNTEAFF
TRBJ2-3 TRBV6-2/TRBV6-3 CASRSAPGTDTQYF
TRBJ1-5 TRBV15 CATSGRNQPQHF
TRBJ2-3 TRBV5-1 CASSGTDLGTQYF
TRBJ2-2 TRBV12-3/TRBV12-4 CASSSAGRTGELFF
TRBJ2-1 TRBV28 CASSFPHPLFTGENEQFF
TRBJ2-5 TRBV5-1 CASSPGGGYQETQYF
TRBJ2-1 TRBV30 CAWSVRSSGVRNEQFF
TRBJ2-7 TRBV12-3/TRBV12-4 CASSLQGLSYEQYF
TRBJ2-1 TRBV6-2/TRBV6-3 CASSKGGMGQREQFF